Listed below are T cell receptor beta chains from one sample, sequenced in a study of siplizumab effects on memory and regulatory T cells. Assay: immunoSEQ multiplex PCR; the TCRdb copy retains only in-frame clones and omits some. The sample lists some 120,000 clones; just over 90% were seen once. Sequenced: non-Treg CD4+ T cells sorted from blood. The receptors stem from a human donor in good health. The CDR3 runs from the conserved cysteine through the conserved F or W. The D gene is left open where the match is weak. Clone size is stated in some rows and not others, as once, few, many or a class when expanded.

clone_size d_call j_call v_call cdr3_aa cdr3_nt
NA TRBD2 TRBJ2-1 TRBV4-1 CASSQGLAGISSSYNEQFF TGCGCCAGCAGCCAGGGACTAGCGGGTATCTCGAGCTCCTACAATGAGCAGTTCTTC
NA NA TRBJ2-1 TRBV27 CASSLSGTIPNEQFF TGTGCCAGCAGTTTATCCGGGACCATTCCAAATGAGCAGTTCTTC
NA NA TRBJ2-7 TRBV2 CATKLGGEYEQYF TGTGCCACCAAGTTAGGTGGGGAGTACGAGCAGTACTTC
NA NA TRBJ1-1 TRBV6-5 CASSYLRETEAFF TGTGCCAGCAGTTACTTGCGGGAGACTGAAGCTTTCTTT
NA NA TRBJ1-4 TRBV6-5 CASSYGSDNEKLFF TGTGCCAGCAGTTACGGCTCAGATAATGAAAAACTGTTTTTT
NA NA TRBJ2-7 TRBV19 CATSDTSSYEQYF TGTGCCACCTCGGACACGAGCTCCTACGAGCAGTACTTC
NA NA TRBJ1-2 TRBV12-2 CASRWGGAKVYGYTF TGTGCAAGTCGCTGGGGAGGGGCTAAAGTCTATGGCTACACCTTC
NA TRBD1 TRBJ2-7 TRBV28 CASMAGGREQYF TGTGCCAGCATGGCAGGGGGCCGCGAGCAGTACTTC
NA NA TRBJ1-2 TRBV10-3 CAISELLLVYGYTF TGTGCCATCAGTGAGCTACTCCTGGTCTATGGCTACACCTTC
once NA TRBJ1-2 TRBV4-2 CASSQPRTVDGYTF TGTGCCAGCAGCCAACCTAGGACAGTAGATGGCTACACCTTC
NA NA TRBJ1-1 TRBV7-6 CASSLSREGTEAFF TGTGCCAGCAGCTTAAGCAGGGAGGGGACTGAAGCTTTCTTT
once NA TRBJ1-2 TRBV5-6 CASTVGPTNYGYTF TGTGCCAGCACCGTTGGACCGACTAACTATGGCTACACCTTC
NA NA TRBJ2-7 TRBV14 CASSFRYEQYF TGTGCCAGCAGCTTTCGTTACGAGCAGTACTTC
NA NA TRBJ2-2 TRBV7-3 CASSLAGELFF TGTGCCAGCAGCTTAGCCGGGGAGCTGTTTTTT
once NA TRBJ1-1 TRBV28 CASSFQTPNTEAFF TGTGCCAGCAGTTTCCAAACCCCGAACACTGAAGCTTTCTTT
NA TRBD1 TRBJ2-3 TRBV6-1 CASRSGGTLTDTQYF TGTGCCAGCAGGTCAGGGGGCACCCTCACAGATACGCAGTATTTT
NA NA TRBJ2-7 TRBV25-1 CASRPAGSSYEQYF TGTGCCAGCAGACCCGCTGGAAGCTCCTACGAGCAGTACTTC
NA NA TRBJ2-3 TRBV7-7 CASSGAGDTQYF TGTGCCAGCAGCGGTGCGGGAGATACGCAGTATTTT
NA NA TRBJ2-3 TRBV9 CASSVVPGTDTQYF TGTGCCAGCAGCGTAGTCCCGGGGACAGATACGCAGTATTTT
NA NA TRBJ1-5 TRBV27 CASGLRTDSNQPQHF TGTGCCAGCGGCCTTCGGACGGATAGCAATCAGCCCCAGCATTTT
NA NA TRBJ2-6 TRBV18 CASSPQGSGANVLTF TGTGCCAGCTCACCACAGGGGAGTGGGGCCAACGTCCTGACTTTC
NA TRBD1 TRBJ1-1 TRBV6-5 CASSIWTGNTEAFF TGTGCCAGCAGTATCTGGACAGGGAACACTGAAGCTTTCTTT
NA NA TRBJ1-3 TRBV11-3 CASSLRRVNTIYF TGTGCCAGCAGCTTGCGCAGGGTCAACACCATATATTTT
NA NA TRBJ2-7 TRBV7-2 CASSQGPLYEQYF TGTGCCAGCAGCCAGGGTCCCCTTTACGAGCAGTACTTC
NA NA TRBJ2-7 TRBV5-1 CASSLANLESYEQYF TGCGCCAGCAGCTTGGCTAACCTAGAGTCCTACGAGCAGTACTTC
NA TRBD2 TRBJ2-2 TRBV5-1 CASSFLAGAQNTGELFF TGCGCCAGCAGCTTTCTAGCGGGGGCGCAAAACACCGGGGAGCTGTTTTTT
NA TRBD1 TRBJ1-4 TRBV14 CASSPGVDRGNEKLFF TGTGCCAGCAGCCCAGGGGTGGACAGGGGGAATGAAAAACTGTTTTTT
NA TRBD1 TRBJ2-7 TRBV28 CASSPGTGGVYEQYF TGTGCCAGCAGTCCAGGGACAGGGGGCGTCTACGAGCAGTACTTC
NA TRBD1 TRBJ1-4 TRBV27 CASSAKPGQGANEKLFF TGTGCCAGCAGTGCAAAACCGGGACAGGGGGCTAATGAAAAACTGTTTTTT
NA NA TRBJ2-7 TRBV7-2 CASSLGLLSSYEQYF TGTGCCAGCAGCCTAGGACTTCTGAGCTCCTACGAGCAGTACTTC
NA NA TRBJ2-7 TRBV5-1 CASSSPVGTGTYEQYF TGCGCCAGCAGCTCCCCGGTGGGGACCGGGACCTACGAGCAGTACTTC
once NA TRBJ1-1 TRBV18 CASSLGTGNTEAFF TGTGCCAGCTCGCTAGGGACGGGGAACACTGAAGCTTTCTTT
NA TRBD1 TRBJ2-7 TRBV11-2 CASSSPGQGAYEQYF TGTGCCAGCAGCTCGCCGGGACAGGGGGCTTACGAGCAGTACTTC
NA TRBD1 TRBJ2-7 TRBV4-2 CASSPRGPEMASYEQYF TGTGCCAGCAGCCCTAGGGGGCCGGAGATGGCTAGCTACGAGCAGTACTTC
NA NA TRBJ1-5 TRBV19 CASSIASSRQPQHF TGTGCCAGTAGTATAGCTTCCTCAAGACAGCCCCAGCATTTT
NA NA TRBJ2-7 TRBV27 CASSSGGAGAYEQYF TGTGCCAGCAGTTCCGGAGGCGCAGGAGCCTACGAGCAGTACTTC
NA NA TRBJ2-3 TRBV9 CASSVEQAPGTDTQYF TGTGCCAGCAGCGTAGAACAGGCTCCCGGCACAGATACGCAGTATTTT
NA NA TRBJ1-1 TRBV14 CASSQPPAPEAFF TGTGCCAGCAGCCAACCTCCGGCCCCTGAAGCTTTCTTT
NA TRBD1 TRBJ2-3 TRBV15 CATSRIRGLADTQYF TGTGCCACCAGCAGAATAAGGGGGCTCGCAGATACGCAGTATTTT
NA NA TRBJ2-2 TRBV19 CASSNGGNTGELFF TGTGCCAGTAGTAACGGGGGGAACACCGGGGAGCTGTTTTTT
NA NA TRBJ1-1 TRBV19 CASSLREWYGNTEAFF TGTGCCAGTAGTTTGAGGGAGTGGTATGGTAACACTGAAGCTTTCTTT
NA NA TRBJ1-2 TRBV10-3 CAISEDRNYGYTF TGTGCCATCAGTGAGGACAGAAATTATGGCTACACCTTC
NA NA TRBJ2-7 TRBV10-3 CAISEDSYEQYF TGTGCCATCAGTGAAGACAGCTACGAGCAGTACTTC
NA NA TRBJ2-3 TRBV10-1 CASSSGQFRTDTQYF TGCGCCAGCAGTTCCGGACAGTTCCGCACAGATACGCAGTATTTT
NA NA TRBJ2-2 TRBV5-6 CASSPWTVTNTGELFF TGTGCCAGCAGCCCGTGGACAGTCACGAACACCGGGGAGCTGTTTTTT
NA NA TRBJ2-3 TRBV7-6 CASSFSGTDTQYF TGTGCCAGCAGCTTTTCCGGGACAGATACGCAGTATTTT
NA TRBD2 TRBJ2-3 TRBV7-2 CASSRGGSTDTQYF TGTGCCAGCAGCCGCGGGGGTAGCACAGATACGCAGTATTTT
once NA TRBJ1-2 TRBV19 CASTLGQTVSGYTF TGTGCCAGTACCCTGGGGCAAACGGTATCTGGCTACACCTTC
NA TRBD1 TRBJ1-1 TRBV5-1 CASSPGTGGGNTEAFF TGCGCCAGCAGCCCCGGGACAGGGGGTGGGAACACTGAAGCTTTCTTT
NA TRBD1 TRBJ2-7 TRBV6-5 CASSSTDRDPAEQYF TGTGCCAGCAGTTCCACGGACAGGGATCCCGCCGAGCAGTACTTC
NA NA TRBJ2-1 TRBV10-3 CAISELRDSYNEQFF TGTGCCATCAGTGAGTTAAGGGACTCCTACAATGAGCAGTTCTTC
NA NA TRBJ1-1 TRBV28 CASSLVGIRNTEAFF TGTGCCAGCAGTTTAGTCGGTATTCGGAACACTGAAGCTTTCTTT
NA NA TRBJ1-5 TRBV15 CATSRRIDSNQPQHF TGTGCCACCTCACGTAGGATAGATAGCAATCAGCCCCAGCATTTT
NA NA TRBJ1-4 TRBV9 CASSVGRGPEKLFF TGTGCCAGCAGCGTAGGAAGGGGCCCGGAAAAACTGTTTTTT